This T cell receptor (beta chain) was obtained from a study of CD8+ T cells in alopecia areata. At the level of the study: Each of the treated patients was given oral tofacitinib, 5 to 10 mg twice daily, for moderate-to-severe alopecia areata. Treatment with tofacitinib (6 to 18 months) was followed by 6 months off drug. The SALT score measured affected scalp surface percentage in treated patients.

As for treatment: oral pan-JAK inhibitor, 5-10 mg twice daily. In alopecia areata patients, both lesional scalp punch biopsies and peripheral blood were collected. Extraction of RNA preceded its reverse transcription into cDNA, which served as the sequencing template. The protocol was immunoSEQ multiplex PCR, while the TCRdb copy is restricted to in-frame clones and leaves out a portion. The repertoire holds 110,000 or so clones, with 58% as singletons. The starting material was CD8+ T cells sorted from blood, obtained at week 4, from a patient treated with tofacitinib. The sequence was obtained from a human donor with alopecia areata.

In nucleotides, the CDR3 is TGTGCCTGGAGTGAGGACAGTCCCGAGCAGTACTTC. Amino acid sequence: CAWSEDSPEQYF. V gene TRBV30 combines with J gene TRBJ2-7; tentatively, D is TRBD1 (6 bases). Germline lookup yields CDR1 GTSNPN and CDR2 SVGIG (reference sequence). The CDR3 is 12 residues long. The V gene lost 1 base and the J gene lost 6 bases, with 10 bases spanning the gap.